Listed here are 27 T cell receptor beta chains from one sample, sequenced in a study of blood T cell repertoires in COVID-19. Generated by immunoSEQ multiplex PCR, the TCRdb table keeps only in-frame clones and is missing some. The repertoire holds 200,000 to 300,000 clones, with 70% to 90% as singletons. The sequencing input was PBMCs or T cells enriched from blood (not recorded which). These receptors all stem from a man aged 40-55 years who had recovered from COVID-19.

The gene calls are TRBV10-3 and TRBJ1-6, with 7 positions matching TRBD1. With 10 bases clipped from V and 3 bases from J, the junction kept 6 bases outside the gene matches. The CDR3 extends over 14 amino acids. The germline gives CDR1 ENHRY, CDR2 SYGVKD. The CDR3 spells CATRTGDYNSPLHF. CDR3 in DNA: TGTGCCACCCGCACAGGGGACTATAATTCACCCCTCCACTTT.

The rearrangement links TRBV13 to TRBJ2-5, with D unresolved. V was shortened by 5 bases and J by 6 bases, with 22 bases between the two germline ends. Germline loops: CDR1 PRHDT, CDR2 FYEKMQ (reference sequence). This CDR3 has 16 residues. The chain's CDR3 is CASSTKRSTGWQTQYF. The CDR3 DNA is TGTGCCAGCAGCACGAAACGTTCCACCGGGTGGCAGACCCAGTACTTC.

The CDR3 here is CASSSDRVSSPLHF. CDR3 coding DNA: TGTGCCAGCAGCTCCGACAGGGTATCCTCACCCCTCCACTTT. The chain carries TRBV7-8 and TRBJ1-6, with TRBD1 matching 7 bases. Germline V lookup: CDR1 SGHVS, CDR2 FQNEAQ. Trimming took 4 bases from V and 10 from J; bases not matched to a gene: 7. There are 14 residues in the CDR3.

This clone was seen just once. The CDR3: CASSLGGWGVGVEYF. In nucleotides, the CDR3 is TGTGCCAGCAGCTTAGGTGGCTGGGGGGTTGGAGTTGAGTATTTT. The chain carries TRBV7-8 and TRBJ2-3; possibly TRBD2 for D (6 bases). The CDR3 length is 15 residues. Trimming cost V 1 base and J 13 bases, with 21 bases left between them. Germline-derived CDR1 and CDR2 are SGHVS and FQNEAQ.

A note on this clone: Other DNA sequences in this sample translate to the same CDR3. The chain combines TRBV6-4 with TRBJ2-3, with TRBD1 matching 7 bases. CDR3 length equals 14 residues. Trimming at V came to 3 bases and at J to 2 bases, leaving 2 bases not matched to a gene. The germline gives CDR1 MRHNA, CDR2 SNTAGT. The CDR3 sequence: CASSDGTDTDTQYF. The CDR3 DNA reads as TGTGCCAGCAGTGATGGGACAGACACAGATACGCAGTATTTT.

For this clone: The same CDR3 also results from other DNA sequences found in this sample. The chain is built from TRBV5-1 and TRBJ2-1, with 8 bases aligning to TRBD2. J lost 0 bases, V lost 3 bases, and 2 bases had no gene match. This CDR3 contains 15 residues. CDR1 SGHRS and CDR2 YFSETQ come from the germline V gene. CDR3 nucleotides: TGCGCCAGCAGCTCAAGCGGGAGCTCCTACAATGAGCAGTTCTTC. It translates to CASSSSGSSYNEQFF.

The count of this clone is one. This sequence joins TRBV27 and TRBJ1-2, with D tentatively TRBD1 (6 bases). The V end was cut by 2 bases, the J end by 7 bases, with 17 bases between. Germline V gives CDR1 MNHEY, CDR2 SMNVEV (reference sequence). There are 15 residues in the CDR3. This CDR3 is CASSLQGRGSGGYTF. CDR3 bases: TGTGCCAGCAGTTTACAGGGGAGGGGTTCTGGTGGCTACACCTTC.

V gene TRBV7-2 combines with J gene TRBJ2-7, with 8 bases aligning to TRBD2. This CDR3 has 14 amino acids. Germline values: CDR1 SGHTA, CDR2 FQGNSA. J gave up 5 bases and V 5 bases, and 8 bases lay outside the gene matches. The CDR3 DNA reads as TGTGCCAGCAGCCCAAGAGCGGGGGCGGACGAGCAGTACTTC. It encodes CASSPRAGADEQYF.

The chain is built from TRBV7-8 and TRBJ1-5, with 7 bases lining up with TRBD1. CDR1 SGHVS and CDR2 FQNEAQ come from the germline V gene. The CDR3 has 16 residues. The V segment lost 2 bases and the J segment 7 bases; nucleotides outside the gene matches: 11. The CDR3 bases are TGTGCCAGCAGCTTACGCTTGGGACAGCCCCCCCAGCCCCAGCATTTT. Translation gives CASSLRLGQPPQPQHF. The whole variable domain, remainder taken from reference TRBV7-8 and TRBJ1-5, is GAGVSQSPRYKVAKRGQDVALRCDPISGHVSLFWYQQALGQGPEFLTYFQNEAQLDKSGLPSDRFFAERPEGSVSTLKIQRTQQEDSAVYLCASSLRLGQPPQPQHFGDGTRLSIL.

The chain carries TRBV27 and TRBJ2-5; TRBD1 matches at 7 bases. The CDR3 loop spans 16 amino acids. With V trimmed by 3 bases and J by 3 bases, 10 bases remained unmatched. Germline loops: CDR1 MNHEY, CDR2 SMNVEV (reference sequence). CDR3: CASSLSSYRGEETQYF. CDR3 coding DNA: TGTGCCAGCAGTTTGTCGTCTTACAGGGGCGAAGAGACCCAGTACTTC.

The genes are TRBV30 and TRBJ2-7, with TRBD2 as a possible D gene (5 bases). The germline CDR1 and CDR2 sequences are GTSNPN and SVGIG (reference sequence). The CDR3 spans 13 residues. Trimming cost V 7 bases and J 7 bases, with 20 bases left between them. The CDR3 nucleotides read TGTGCCTCGACGCGGGCCGCTACCTGGGAGCAGTACTTC. Protein product: CASTRAATWEQYF.

V is TRBV18 and J is TRBJ2-7; 9 bases are a match to TRBD1. Germline values: CDR1 KGHSH, CDR2 LQKENI. With 6 bases clipped from V and 2 bases from J, the junction kept 5 bases outside the gene matches. This CDR3 has 14 amino acids. CDR3 DNA: TGTGCCAGCTCCCCGGGACAGGGAACCTACGAGCAGTACTTC. Translating gives CASSPGQGTYEQYF.

This clone was seen a single time. The gene calls are TRBV27 and TRBJ2-7, with 7 bases matching TRBD1. CDR1 and CDR2 (germline): MNHEY, SMNVEV (reference sequence). This CDR3 has 13 residues. Trimming at V came to 5 bases and at J to 5 bases, leaving 6 bases not matched to a gene. The chain's CDR3 is CASSLTGSHEQYF. Written as DNA, the CDR3 is TGTGCCAGCAGTCTGACAGGGTCACACGAGCAGTACTTC.

CDR3 bases: TGTGCCAGTAGAGATACGTCAGGGGCGGATACGCAGTATTTT. As protein: CASRDTSGADTQYF. This chain joins TRBV19 and TRBJ2-3; D may be TRBD1 (6 bases). CDR1 and CDR2 (germline): LNHDA, SQIVND (reference sequence). The V gene lost 6 bases and the J gene lost 6 bases, with 16 bases spanning the gap. The CDR3 contains 14 residues.

The chain joins TRBV10-1 to TRBJ2-4; weak D call: TRBD2 (5 bases). Trimming shortened V by 9 bases and J by 6 bases, and 18 bases separated the two germline ends. The CDR3 covers 14 residues. The germline CDR1 and CDR2 sequences are WNHNN and SYGVQD (reference sequence). The DNA of the CDR3 is TGCGCCAGGGAACTAGGAGGCAACAGAAACATTCAGTACTTC. Residues: CARELGGNRNIQYF.

The gene calls are TRBV19 and TRBJ2-3, with 13 bases matching TRBD2. The V gene's germline CDR1 is LNHDA and CDR2 SQIVND (reference sequence). This CDR3 is built from 15 residues. V was pared by 6 bases and J by 5 bases, with 5 bases of the junction left unmatched. This chain's CDR3 is CASSRTSGGQDTQYF. CDR3 DNA: TGTGCCAGTAGCCGGACTAGCGGGGGCCAAGATACGCAGTATTTT.

The chain joins TRBV3-1 (or the pseudogene TRBV3-2) to TRBJ1-2, with 8 positions matching TRBD1. CDR3 length equals 17 residues. The junction had 11 bases not matched to a gene; V was cut back by 1 base and J by 4 bases. Germline loops: CDR1 LGHDT, CDR2 YNNKEL (reference sequence). The CDR3 sequence is CASSQVQGGQDAYGYTF. In nucleotides, the CDR3 is TGTGCCAGCAGCCAAGTTCAGGGGGGACAGGACGCCTATGGCTACACCTTC.

This clone has a handful of counts. The chain employs TRBV2 and TRBJ1-2; TRBD1 might be the D (6 bases). Trimming pared 8 bases from V and 0 bases from J, leaving 10 bases between. The CDR3 runs 13 residues. CDR1 is SNHLY and CDR2 is FYNNEI in the germline V gene. The CDR3 DNA reads TGTGCCAGCGGACAGTCGCCTAACTATGGCTACACCTTC. It yields the protein CASGQSPNYGYTF.

This clone appeared once. This chain uses TRBV5-5 with TRBJ2-1; TRBD1 is a possible D gene (5 bases). CDR1 SGHKS and CDR2 YYEKEE come from the germline V gene (reference sequence). V gave up 4 bases and J gave up 7 bases, with 27 bases separating them. The CDR3 extends over 18 amino acids. CDR3 in amino acids: CASSPRVGVGIRPNEQFF. The CDR3 region has the DNA TGTGCCAGCAGCCCTCGGGTAGGGGTAGGAATTAGGCCAAATGAGCAGTTCTTC.

This clone was seen a few times. The V gene is TRBV6-5, the J gene TRBJ2-5; 7 nucleotides agree with TRBD1. V shed 7 bases and J 5 bases; nucleotides not matched to a gene: 13. The CDR3 has 15 residues. Germline values: CDR1 MNHEY, CDR2 SVGAGI. CDR3 sequence reads: CASTPTGSVRETQYF. CDR3 nucleotide sequence: TGTGCCAGCACCCCGACAGGGAGTGTTCGGGAGACCCAGTACTTC.

This chain uses TRBV7-2 with TRBJ1-5; the D is unclear. The CDR3 consists of 14 residues. Deletions cut 3 bases from V and 3 bases from J, with 9 bases between. The germline V gene has CDR1 SGHTA and CDR2 FQGNSA. CDR3 amino acids: CASSFSQNNQPQHF. In DNA, the CDR3 is TGTGCCAGCAGCTTCTCCCAGAACAATCAGCCCCAGCATTTT.

The chain links TRBV24-1 to TRBJ1-2; 8 positions match TRBD1. V was pared by 7 bases and J by 4 bases, with 10 bases of the junction left unmatched. This CDR3 has 15 residues. Looked up from germline, CDR1 is KGHDR and CDR2 is SFDVKD. The CDR3 loop reads CATRIRDRCFYGYTF. The CDR3 DNA follows: TGTGCCACCAGAATCCGGGACAGGTGCTTCTATGGCTACACCTTC.

This rearrangement joins TRBV20-1 to TRBJ2-1, with D possibly TRBD2 on 6 matching bases. V was pared by 3 bases and J by 7 bases, with 16 bases between. The germline V gene encodes CDR1 DFQATT and CDR2 SNEGSKA (reference sequence). The CDR3 has 14 amino acids. CDR3 sequence reads: CSASRRGLGNEQFF. CDR3 nucleotides: TGCAGTGCTAGTAGGAGGGGCCTGGGGAATGAGCAGTTCTTC.

The CDR3: CASSSRTTATDTQYF. In DNA form, the CDR3 reads TGCGCCAGCAGCTCACGTACGACAGCCACAGATACGCAGTATTTT. The gene calls are TRBV5-1 and TRBJ2-3, with D possibly being TRBD1 (5 bases). This CDR3 comprises 15 residues. V was cut by 3 bases and J by 2 bases, with 13 bases left in between. Per germline, CDR1 SGHRS and CDR2 YFSETQ.

This clone was observed a single time. The chain links TRBV28 to TRBJ1-5, with D maybe TRBD1 (5 bases). Germline V gene lookup returns CDR1 MDHEN and CDR2 SYDVKM. The V end was cut by 7 bases, the J end by 4 bases, with 14 bases between. The CDR3 is 14 residues long. The CDR3 loop is CASTSGGPNQPQHF. The DNA of the CDR3 is TGTGCCAGCACTAGCGGGGGACCTAATCAGCCCCAGCATTTT.

The V gene is TRBV7-2, the J gene TRBJ2-2; 7 bases fit TRBD2. Germline V gene data show CDR1 as SGHTA and CDR2 as FQGNSA. The V and J ends lost 4 bases and 8 bases, in that order; junction bases with no gene match: 10. The CDR3 spans 15 residues. In DNA form, the CDR3 reads TGTGCCAGCAGCTCCCAGCGGGGTGTTTCTGGGGAGCTGTTTTTT. This translates into CASSSQRGVSGELFF.

V and J are TRBV7-2 and TRBJ1-5, with D maybe TRBD1 (5 bases). This CDR3 spans 15 amino acids. V was trimmed by 1 base and J by 10 bases, leaving 17 bases between them. CDR1 is SGHTA, CDR2 FQGNSA, per germline. Here the CDR3 reads CASSLEGTGRRPQHF. CDR3 in DNA: TGTGCCAGCAGCTTAGAAGGCACAGGCCGGAGACCCCAGCATTTT.